The T cell receptor (beta chain) under discussion was sequenced for a study of T cell responses to AZD1222 COVID-19 vaccine. Study-level information: Both about-4-week and about-12-week second-dose recipients were combined.

Germline loops: CDR1 MNHEY, CDR2 SVGAGI. The CDR3 consists of 12 residues. Trimming shortened V by 2 bases and J by 4 bases, and 6 bases separated the two germline ends. In regard to this clone: The antigen is unknown.

Overall study findings and caveats: There were repertoire samples only from the period after the peak T cell response. Two doses of AZD1222 preceded a rise in Spike-specific TCR breadth and depth. There were vaccine-associated CD4 TCRs across spike, dominant at 160-218 and 743-854.

Libraries were prepared by immunoSEQ multiplex PCR; TCRdb keeps only in-frame clonotypes and omits some of them. Among tens of thousands of clones listed, roughly 91% were seen once. This TCR was recovered from an adult in good health. The starting material was peripheral blood, obtained on day 0 of AZD1222 vaccination. The chain combines TRBV6-5 with TRBJ2-7; TRBD1 or TRBD2 may be the D gene (5 bases each). This CDR3 is CASSYEGYEQYF. CDR3 in DNA: TGTGCCAGCAGTTACGAGGGGTACGAGCAGTACTTC.